Listed below are T cell receptor beta chains from one sample, sequenced in a study of shared clonotypes between healthy human individuals. Data came from immunoSEQ multiplex PCR; TCRdb stores just in-frame clones and leaves some out. Of some 1.5 million clones in the sample, roughly 96% were seen once. The sequenced sample was naive CD4+ T cells sorted from blood. The receptors come from a man under 40 in good health. CDR3s include the opening cysteine and the closing phenylalanine or tryptophan. D genes are given only for firm matches. Clone size is shown for a subset of rows, as once, few, many or a class of expanded clone.

v_gene	len	j_gene	d_gene	abundance	CDR3nt	CDR3aa
TRBV5-1	18	TRBJ2-7	NA	NA	TGCGCCAGCAGCTTGGCGGTTAGGAAACATACTAACTCCTACGAGCAGTACTTC	CASSLAVRKHTNSYEQYF
TRBV10-3	17	TRBJ2-6	TRBD2	NA	TGTGCCATCGGTGGTAGCGGGAGGAACTCTGGGGCCAACGTCCTGACTTTC	CAIGGSGRNSGANVLTF
TRBV2	17	TRBJ2-3	TRBD2	NA	TGTGCCAGCAGTGGGACTAGCGGGAGGGCGGGCACAGATACGCAGTATTTT	CASSGTSGRAGTDTQYF
TRBV5-6	13	TRBJ1-3	TRBD1	NA	TGTGCCAGCAGCTCAAATCTGGGACAGGGAGAATATTTT	CASSSNLGQGEYF
TRBV2	11	TRBJ2-5	NA	once	TGTGCCAGCAGTGACTACCGGCTAGGTAACTTC	CASSDYRLGNF
TRBV10-3	14	TRBJ2-2	TRBD2	NA	TGTGCCACCCAAGGCGGGAGAGGGGCCGGGGAGCTGTTTTTT	CATQGGRGAGELFF
TRBV28	15	TRBJ1-3	NA	NA	TGTGCCAGCAACTCTGAGGGGGGCTCTGGAAACACCATATATTTT	CASNSEGGSGNTIYF
TRBV4-1	14	TRBJ2-1	NA	NA	TGCGCCAGCAGCCAGCGAGCGGGTACCAATGAGCAGTTCTTC	CASSQRAGTNEQFF
TRBV27	13	TRBJ2-7	NA	NA	TGTGCCAGCAGTTTCCGGGGAAGCTTCGAGCAGTACTTC	CASSFRGSFEQYF
TRBV9	14	TRBJ1-2	TRBD1	NA	TGTGCCAGCAGCGTCGGACAGGGGTACTATGGCTACACCTTC	CASSVGQGYYGYTF
TRBV2	17	TRBJ2-4	TRBD1	NA	TGTGCCAGCAGCGGAAATACCGGGACAGGGACGGCTTTTCATGGGGACTTC	CASSGNTGTGTAFHGDF
TRBV29-1	14	TRBJ2-3	TRBD1	NA	TGCAGCGTTTCAGGGGGAGCCCGCACAGATACGCAGTATTTT	CSVSGGARTDTQYF
TRBV5-6	14	TRBJ2-1	NA	NA	TGTGCCAGCAGCTTGACCCCCCGGGACTCCGGCTCGTTCTTC	CASSLTPRDSGSFF
TRBV5-5	14	TRBJ2-1	NA	NA	TGTGCCAGCAGCTTAGGAGGGGGAGACAATGAGCAGTTCTTC	CASSLGGGDNEQFF
TRBV28	10	TRBJ1-1	NA	NA	TGTGCCAGCCAGTACACTGAAGCTTTCTTT	CASQYTEAFF
TRBV6-5	15	TRBJ1-2	NA	NA	TGTGCCAGCAGCCCGGACCTCATGAGGACCTATGGCTACACCTTC	CASSPDLMRTYGYTF
TRBV18	13	TRBJ1-2	NA	NA	TGTGCCAGCTCACCACTGGATTTGCAAGGCTACACCTTC	CASSPLDLQGYTF
TRBV2	15	TRBJ2-3	TRBD2	once	TGTGCCAGCAGTCCGGGGACTAGCGTCACAGATACGCAGTATTTT	CASSPGTSVTDTQYF
TRBV11-3	16	TRBJ2-1	NA	NA	TGTGCCAGCAGCTTAGGACGGGAGAGGGAAAACAATGAGCAGTTCTTC	CASSLGRERENNEQFF
TRBV5-1	15	TRBJ2-7	TRBD2	NA	TGCGCCAGCTCCCCTAGCGGGAGCAGCTCCTACGAGCAGTACTTC	CASSPSGSSSYEQYF
TRBV28	16	TRBJ2-7	NA	NA	TGTGCCAGCAGTTTATGGGGCCCGGGACGGACCTACGAGCAGTACTTC	CASSLWGPGRTYEQYF
TRBV10-3	12	TRBJ2-3	TRBD1	NA	TGTGCCATGGGACAGACCACAGATACGCAGTATTTT	CAMGQTTDTQYF
TRBV4-1	15	TRBJ2-7	NA	NA	TGCGCCAGCAGCCAAGAGGGGGGTTTTCCCTACGAGCAGTACTTC	CASSQEGGFPYEQYF
TRBV11-3	17	TRBJ2-7	TRBD1	NA	TGTGCCAGCAGCTTAGGACCGGGACAGGGGGCGCCGTACGAGCAGTACTTC	CASSLGPGQGAPYEQYF
TRBV7-9	14	TRBJ1-1	TRBD1	NA	TGTGCCAGCAGCCCGGACAGGGCGAACACTGAAGCTTTCTTT	CASSPDRANTEAFF
TRBV7-9	15	TRBJ2-1	TRBD2	NA	TGTGCCAGCAGCTTAATGGCTAGCGGGAGGAATGAGCAGTTCTTC	CASSLMASGRNEQFF
TRBV11-2	14	TRBJ1-5	NA	NA	TGTGCCAGCAGCTTCGGCGTCGGGGTTCAGCCCCAGCATTTT	CASSFGVGVQPQHF
TRBV5-1	15	TRBJ2-7	TRBD2	NA	TGCGCCAGCAGCTTGGAGGTAGCGGGAGCCTACGAGCAGTACTTC	CASSLEVAGAYEQYF
TRBV5-4	18	TRBJ2-7	TRBD2	NA	TGTGCCAGCAGCTCGGGACTAGCGGGAGTTGGGGTCTCCTACGAGCAGTACTTC	CASSSGLAGVGVSYEQYF
TRBV5-1	15	TRBJ2-2	NA	NA	TGCGCCAGCAGGCAGGGAGTGCCGAACACCGGGGAGCTGTTTTTT	CASRQGVPNTGELFF
TRBV28	15	TRBJ2-1	NA	NA	TGTGCCAGCAGCCGTAACGGGGGAAATAAGAAGGAGCAGTTCTTC	CASSRNGGNKKEQFF
TRBV7-2	15	TRBJ1-2	NA	NA	TGTGCCAGCAGCTTGGAGGGGGTTAATAACTATGGCTACACCTTC	CASSLEGVNNYGYTF
TRBV6-1	14	TRBJ2-1	TRBD2	NA	TGTGCCAGCAGCACTCGCGGGAGGGGGAATGAGCAGTTCTTC	CASSTRGRGNEQFF
TRBV5-8	15	TRBJ2-2	NA	NA	TGTGCCAGCAGCTTTCCAGGGTATGGCACCGGGGAGCTGTTTTTT	CASSFPGYGTGELFF
TRBV11-2	13	TRBJ2-7	NA	NA	TGTGCCAGCAGCCTAGGGACCGCGGGGGAGCAGTACTTC	CASSLGTAGEQYF
TRBV30	15	TRBJ2-7	NA	NA	TGTGCCTGGACCCCGGGTCTCTCGGGCCCCTACGAGCAGTACTTC	CAWTPGLSGPYEQYF
TRBV5-5	15	TRBJ2-5	TRBD1	NA	TGTGCCAGCAGCTTTGGGACAGGGGGCGAGGGGACCCAGTACTTC	CASSFGTGGEGTQYF
TRBV5-1	15	TRBJ2-5	TRBD1	NA	TGCGCCAGCAGCTGGGAGACAGGGGGCGCCGAGACCCAGTACTTC	CASSWETGGAETQYF
TRBV5-6	14	TRBJ2-1	NA	NA	TGTGCCAGCAGCTTGTATCCAGACCTCGGGGAGCAGTTCTTC	CASSLYPDLGEQFF
TRBV14	13	TRBJ2-2	NA	NA	TGTGCCAGCAGCCAAGAATTCCCCGGGGAGCTGTTTTTT	CASSQEFPGELFF